Below are 20 T cell receptor beta chains sequenced from a single sample in a study of blood T cells in healthy people across ages. Sample-barcoded 5' priming and a J-beta primer mix drove a second PCR of about 7 to 11 cycles. Each CDR3 protein is one row after TCRdb ran MiXCR on the 5' RACE reads. The data show 600,000 to 900,000 distinct CDR3 sequences, with 20% to 30% seen just once and 3% held by the top ten. These records were also assigned to another study, of T cells of mothers and their children.

The sample was blood. Receptors originate from a boy between 10 and 17 years old in good health.

The rearrangement uses TRBV11-2 and TRBJ2-2; D unclear. This CDR3 is 16 amino acids long. The V end lost 7 bases, the J end lost 1 base, and 16 bases lay between the germline ends. Germline CDR1 is SGHAT and CDR2 is FQNNGV. The CDR3 DNA follows: TGTGCCAGCACCCCAAATGAACAGATGAACACCGGGGAGCTGTTTTTT. Protein product: CASTPNEQMNTGELFF.

The J gene is TRBJ2-1, the V gene TRBV18; D perhaps matches TRBD1 (6 bases). The better agreement between TRBJ2-7 and the DNA end casts doubt on the J call. CDR3 length: 14 residues. CDR1 is KGHSH and CDR2 is LQKENI in the germline V gene. CDR3: CASSVIQGSHEQYF. In nucleotides, the CDR3 is TGTGCCAGCTCAGTTATACAGGGAAGCCACGAGCAGTACTTC.

There are a few counts of this clonotype. The rearrangement links TRBV6-6 to TRBJ2-1; D is ambiguous. The closer fit of TRBJ2-5 to the DNA end suggests the J call may be wrong. Per germline, CDR1 MNHNY and CDR2 SVGAGI (reference sequence). This CDR3 is 14 amino acids long. The CDR3 region has the DNA TGTGCCAGCACACTCAACGTGGCTCACGAGACCCAGTACTTC. Residues: CASTLNVAHETQYF.

The rearrangement uses TRBV7-9 and TRBJ1-2; unclear D gene. Germline loops: CDR1 SEHNR, CDR2 FQNEAQ (reference sequence). Trimming removed 3 bases from V and 4 bases from J, with 12 bases in between. The CDR3 covers 14 residues. Here the CDR3 DNA reads TGTGCCAGCAGCTTGATCGAGACAACCTATGGCTACACCTTC. It codes for CASSLIETTYGYTF.

Comments on this clonotype: At one of its ends the junction is not consistent with the germline gene, which may arise from a read error. The rearrangement joins TRBV9 to TRBJ2-3, with a weak D call TRBD2 (6 bases). CDR1 is SGDLS, CDR2 YYNGEE, per germline. This CDR3 spans 14 amino acids. This chain's CDR3 is CTSSAPLALDTQYF. The CDR3 DNA follows: TGTACCAGCAGCGCCCCACTAGCTTTAGATACGCAGTATTTT.

This clonotype was picked up many times. V and J are TRBV11-1 and TRBJ2-5; D gene ambiguous. There are 15 residues in the CDR3. Trimming pared 1 base from V and 1 base from J, leaving 10 bases between. Germline loops: CDR1 SGHAT, CDR2 FQDESV (reference sequence). The CDR3 spells CASSLGVGPQETQYF. In DNA, the CDR3 is TGTGCCAGCAGCTTAGGAGTTGGGCCCCAAGAGACCCAGTACTTC.

The V call is TRBV4-2, the J call TRBJ2-4; TRBD2 might be the D (5 bases). This CDR3 spans 14 amino acids. Germline assignment: CDR1 LGHNA and CDR2 YNFKEQ. Trimming shortened V by 1 base and J by 8 bases, and 12 bases separated the two germline ends. DNA of the CDR3: TGTGCCAGCAGCCAAGGGCGAGCGGCGGACATTCAGTACTTC. It is translated as CASSQGRAADIQYF.

This clonotype showed up just a few times. It is likely a read error, because the conserved phenylalanine at the end of the CDR3 is missing. The V call is TRBV5-1, the J call TRBJ1-2; no firm D call. Germline V gives CDR1 SGHRS, CDR2 YFSETQ. The CDR3 length is 14 residues. Trimming removed 4 bases at V and 2 bases at J, with 12 bases between. The CDR3 protein is CASSGTRANYGYTV. DNA of the CDR3: TGCGCCAGCAGCGGCACAAGAGCGAACTATGGCTACACCGTC.

The chain recombines TRBV20-1 with TRBJ2-7; D is unclear. With 5 bases removed from V and 0 bases from J, the gap between germline ends came to 5 bases. The CDR3 extends over 11 amino acids. Germline V gene lookup returns CDR1 DFQATT and CDR2 SNEGSKA (reference sequence). CDR3 loop: CSAHLSYEQYF. The DNA of the CDR3 is TGCAGTGCTCACCTCTCCTACGAGCAGTACTTC.

This clonotype was seen a handful of times. The chain links TRBV20-1 to TRBJ2-5; D might be TRBD2 (6 bases). Germline CDR1 DFQATT, CDR2 SNEGSKA (reference sequence). The CDR3 loop spans 13 amino acids. With 5 bases removed from V and 7 bases from J, the gap between germline ends came to 17 bases. The CDR3 nucleotides read TGCAGTGCTGGCCGCCGGGACTCCCTGACCCAGTACTTC. Its translation is CSAGRRDSLTQYF.

The V and J genes are TRBV12-3 or TRBV12-4 and TRBJ2-4, with TRBD2 as a possible D gene (5 bases). Deletions cut 5 bases from V and 2 bases from J, with 10 bases between. CDR3 length: 14 residues. In nucleotides, the CDR3 is TGTGCCAGCAGTCCACGGGATTCCAAAAACATTCAGTACTTC. This codes for CASSPRDSKNIQYF.

V usage is TRBV7-9 and J usage is TRBJ1-4, with D perhaps matching TRBD1 (6 bases). V lost 6 bases to trimming and J lost 5 bases, with 10 bases between them. The CDR3 loop spans 13 amino acids. Germline V gene data show CDR1 as SEHNR and CDR2 as FQNEAQ (reference sequence). CDR3 bases: TGTGCCAGCAGAGCGCAGGGGAATGAAAAACTGTTTTTT. Translating it yields CASRAQGNEKLFF.

This chain connects TRBV28 to TRBJ1-2; D is undetermined. CDR3 length: 14 residues. Germline CDR1 is MDHEN and CDR2 is SYDVKM. Trimming took off 3 bases at V and 7 bases at J, with 15 bases between the two ends. The DNA for the CDR3 is TGTGCCAGCAGTTTTGTAGCCGCCTCTAGTGGCTACACCTTC. Its translation: CASSFVAASSGYTF.

This clonotype occurred a few times. This chain uses TRBV10-3 with TRBJ1-2; D is undetermined. V was clipped by 6 bases and J by 4 bases, with 12 bases between them. This CDR3 is 13 amino acids long. The germline V gene encodes CDR1 ENHRY and CDR2 SYGVKD. Written as DNA, the CDR3 is TGTGCCATCAGCTATCAGGAGGGCTATGGCTACACCTTC. This translates into CAISYQEGYGYTF.

The J gene is TRBJ2-5, the V gene TRBV3-1; D gene ambiguous. Matching the DNA end better, TRBJ2-1 makes the J call doubtful. CDR1 LGHDT and CDR2 YNNKEL come from the germline V gene (reference sequence). The CDR3 length is 12 residues. The CDR3 loop is CASSQVPDEQFF. CDR3 in DNA: TGTGCCAGCAGCCAAGTTCCGGACGAGCAGTTCTTC.

The genes are TRBV7-8 and TRBJ2-7; weak D call: TRBD2 (6 bases). Trimming removed 1 base from V and 5 bases from J, with 15 bases in between. The CDR3 contains 15 residues. Germline CDR1 reads SGHVS; CDR2 reads FQNEAQ. The CDR3 spells CASSLGRGTPHEQYF. The CDR3 nucleotides read TGTGCCAGCAGCTTAGGTCGGGGGACCCCCCACGAGCAGTACTTC.

V is TRBV7-9 and J is TRBJ1-1; D gene ambiguous. The V and J ends lost 5 bases and 5 bases respectively, with 15 bases between them. CDR3 size: 14 residues. From germline, CDR1 is SEHNR and CDR2 FQNEAQ (reference sequence). CDR3 loop: CASSQMPGWTEAFF. The CDR3 coding sequence is TGTGCCAGCAGCCAAATGCCAGGATGGACTGAAGCTTTCTTT.

V usage is TRBV2 and J usage is TRBJ1-4; tentatively, D is TRBD1 (6 bases). The CDR3 is 13 amino acids. V was cut by 7 bases and J by 6 bases, with 12 bases left in between. Germline CDR1 is SNHLY and CDR2 is FYNNEI. In nucleotides, the CDR3 is TGTGCCAGCACCCGGGGGGCGGATGAAAAACTGTTTTTT. Protein sequence: CASTRGADEKLFF.

V gene TRBV7-3 combines with J gene TRBJ2-1, with D perhaps matching TRBD2 (6 bases). CDR3 size: 15 residues. Trimming removed 9 bases from V and 4 bases from J, with 19 bases in between. Germline V gives CDR1 SGHTA, CDR2 FQGTGA. CDR3 loop: CASSALGGGYNEQFF. The CDR3 coding sequence is TGTGCCAGTAGCGCCCTGGGTGGGGGGTACAATGAGCAGTTCTTC.

The chain couples TRBV7-2 to TRBJ1-5; weak D call: TRBD1 (6 bases). Trimming removed 2 bases from V and 7 bases from J, with 12 bases in between. Germline V gives CDR1 SGHTA, CDR2 FQGNSA. The CDR3 spans 14 residues. CDR3 in amino acids: CASSLPGRGQPQHF. CDR3 DNA sequence: TGTGCCAGCAGCTTACCAGGGAGGGGGCAGCCCCAGCATTTT. Based on the CDR3 plus reference TRBV7-2 and TRBJ1-5, the full variable domain is GAGVSQSPSNKVTEKGKDVELRCDPISGHTALYWYRQSLGQGLEFLIYFQGNSAPDKSGLPSDRFSAERTGGSVSTLTIQRTQQEDSAVYLCASSLPGRGQPQHFGDGTRLSIL.